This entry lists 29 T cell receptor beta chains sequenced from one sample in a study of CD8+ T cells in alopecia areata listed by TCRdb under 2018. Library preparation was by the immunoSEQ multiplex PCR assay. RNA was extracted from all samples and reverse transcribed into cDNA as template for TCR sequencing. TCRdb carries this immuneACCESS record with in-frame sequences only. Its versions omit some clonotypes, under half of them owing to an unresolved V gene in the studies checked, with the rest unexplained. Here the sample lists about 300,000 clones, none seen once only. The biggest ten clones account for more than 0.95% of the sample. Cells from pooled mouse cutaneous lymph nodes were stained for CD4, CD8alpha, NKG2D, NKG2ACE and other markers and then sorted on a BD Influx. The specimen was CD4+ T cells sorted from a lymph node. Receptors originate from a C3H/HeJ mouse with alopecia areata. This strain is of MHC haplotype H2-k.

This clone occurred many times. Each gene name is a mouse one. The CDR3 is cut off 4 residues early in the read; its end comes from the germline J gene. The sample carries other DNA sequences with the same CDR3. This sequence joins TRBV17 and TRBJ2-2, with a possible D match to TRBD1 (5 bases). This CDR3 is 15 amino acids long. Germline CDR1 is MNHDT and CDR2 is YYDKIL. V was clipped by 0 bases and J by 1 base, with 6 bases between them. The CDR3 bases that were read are TGTGCTAGCAGTAGAGACAGGGAAAACACCGGG. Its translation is CASSRDRENTG. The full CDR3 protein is CASSRDRENTGQLYF. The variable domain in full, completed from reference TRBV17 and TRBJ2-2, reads DTTVKQNPRYKLARVGKPVNLICSQTMNHDTMYWYQKKPNQAPKLLLFYYDKILNREADTFEKFQSSRPNNSFCSLYIGSAGLEYSAMYLCASSRDRENTGQLYFGEGSKLTVL.

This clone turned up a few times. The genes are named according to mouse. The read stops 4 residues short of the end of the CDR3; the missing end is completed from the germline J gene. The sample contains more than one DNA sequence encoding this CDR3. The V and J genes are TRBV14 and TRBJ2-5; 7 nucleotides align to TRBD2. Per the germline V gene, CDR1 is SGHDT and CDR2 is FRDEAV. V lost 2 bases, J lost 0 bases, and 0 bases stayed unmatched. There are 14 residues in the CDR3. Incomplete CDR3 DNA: TGTGCCAGCAGTTTGGGGGGGAACCAAGAC. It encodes CASSLGGNQD. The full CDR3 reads CASSLGGNQDTQYF.

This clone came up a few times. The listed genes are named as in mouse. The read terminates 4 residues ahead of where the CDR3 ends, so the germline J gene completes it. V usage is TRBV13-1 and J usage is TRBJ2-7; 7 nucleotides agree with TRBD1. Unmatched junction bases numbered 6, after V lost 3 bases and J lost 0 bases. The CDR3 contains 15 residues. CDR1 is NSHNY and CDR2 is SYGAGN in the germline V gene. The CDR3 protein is CASSGGQRNSYEQYF. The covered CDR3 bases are TGTGCCAGCAGTGGGGGACAGCGCAACTCCTAT.

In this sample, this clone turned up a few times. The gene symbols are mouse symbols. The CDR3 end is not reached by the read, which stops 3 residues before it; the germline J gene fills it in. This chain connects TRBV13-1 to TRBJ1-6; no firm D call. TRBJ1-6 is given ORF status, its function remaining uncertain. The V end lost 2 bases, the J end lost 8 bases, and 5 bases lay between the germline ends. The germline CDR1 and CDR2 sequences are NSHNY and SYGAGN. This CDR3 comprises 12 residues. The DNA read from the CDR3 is TGTGCCAGCAGTGAATGGGATTCGCCC. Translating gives CASSEWDSP. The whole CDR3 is CASSEWDSPLYF.

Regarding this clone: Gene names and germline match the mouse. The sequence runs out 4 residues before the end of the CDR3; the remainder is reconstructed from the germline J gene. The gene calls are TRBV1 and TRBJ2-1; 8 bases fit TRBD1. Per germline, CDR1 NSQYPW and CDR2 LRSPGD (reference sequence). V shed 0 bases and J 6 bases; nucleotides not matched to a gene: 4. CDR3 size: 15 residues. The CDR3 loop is CTCSAEAGGFAEQFF. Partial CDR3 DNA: TGCACCTGCAGTGCAGAGGCAGGGGGCTTTGCT.

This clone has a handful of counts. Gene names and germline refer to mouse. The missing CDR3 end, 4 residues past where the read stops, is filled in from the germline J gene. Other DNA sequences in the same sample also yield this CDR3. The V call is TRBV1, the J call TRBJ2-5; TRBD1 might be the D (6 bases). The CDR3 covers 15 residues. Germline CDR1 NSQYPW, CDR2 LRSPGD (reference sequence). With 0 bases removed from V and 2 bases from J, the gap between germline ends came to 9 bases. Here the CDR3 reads CTCSADPRGQDTQYF. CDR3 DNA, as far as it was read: TGCACCTGCAGTGCAGATCCCAGGGGCCAAGAC.

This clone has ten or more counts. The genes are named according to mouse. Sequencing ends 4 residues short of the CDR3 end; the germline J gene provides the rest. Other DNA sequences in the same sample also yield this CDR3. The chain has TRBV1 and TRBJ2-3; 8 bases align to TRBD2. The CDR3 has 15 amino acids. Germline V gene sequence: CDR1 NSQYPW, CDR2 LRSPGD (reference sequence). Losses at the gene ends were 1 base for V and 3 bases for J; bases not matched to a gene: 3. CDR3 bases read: TGCACCTGCAGTGCAGTCCTGGGGGGAGCAGAA. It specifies CTCSAVLGGAE. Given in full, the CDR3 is CTCSAVLGGAETLYF.

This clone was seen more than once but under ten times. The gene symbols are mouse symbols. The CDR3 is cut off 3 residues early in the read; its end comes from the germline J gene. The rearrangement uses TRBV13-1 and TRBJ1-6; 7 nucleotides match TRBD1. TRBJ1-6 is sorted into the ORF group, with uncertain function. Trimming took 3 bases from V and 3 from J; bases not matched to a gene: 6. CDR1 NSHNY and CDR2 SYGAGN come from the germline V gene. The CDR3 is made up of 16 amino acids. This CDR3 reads CASSGDRYHYNSPLYF. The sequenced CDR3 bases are TGTGCCAGCAGTGGGGACAGATATCACTATAATTCGCCC.

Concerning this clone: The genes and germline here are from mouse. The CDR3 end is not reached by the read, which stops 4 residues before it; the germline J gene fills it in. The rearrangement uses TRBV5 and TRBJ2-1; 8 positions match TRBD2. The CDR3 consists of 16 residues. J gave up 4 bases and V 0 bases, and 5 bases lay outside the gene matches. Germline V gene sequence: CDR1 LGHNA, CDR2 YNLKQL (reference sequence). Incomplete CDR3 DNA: TGTGCCAGCAGCCAAGATGGGGGGGGCGCTTATGCT. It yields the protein CASSQDGGGAYA. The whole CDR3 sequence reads CASSQDGGGAYAEQFF.

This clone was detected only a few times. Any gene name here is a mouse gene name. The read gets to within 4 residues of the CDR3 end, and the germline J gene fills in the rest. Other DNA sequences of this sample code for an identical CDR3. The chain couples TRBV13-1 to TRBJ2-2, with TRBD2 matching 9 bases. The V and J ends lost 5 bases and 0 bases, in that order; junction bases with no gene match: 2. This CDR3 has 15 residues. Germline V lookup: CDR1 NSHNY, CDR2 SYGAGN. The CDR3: CASRSGGANTGQLYF. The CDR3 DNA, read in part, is TGTGCCAGCAGGTCTGGGGGGGCAAACACCGGG.

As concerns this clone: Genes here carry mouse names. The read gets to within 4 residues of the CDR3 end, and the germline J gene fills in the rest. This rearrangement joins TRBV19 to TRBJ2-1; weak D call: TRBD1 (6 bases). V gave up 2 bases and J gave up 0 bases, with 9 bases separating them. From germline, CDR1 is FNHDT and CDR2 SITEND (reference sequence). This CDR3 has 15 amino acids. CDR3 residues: CASSIGDINYAEQFF. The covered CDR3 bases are TGTGCCAGCAGTATTGGGGACATTAACTATGCT.

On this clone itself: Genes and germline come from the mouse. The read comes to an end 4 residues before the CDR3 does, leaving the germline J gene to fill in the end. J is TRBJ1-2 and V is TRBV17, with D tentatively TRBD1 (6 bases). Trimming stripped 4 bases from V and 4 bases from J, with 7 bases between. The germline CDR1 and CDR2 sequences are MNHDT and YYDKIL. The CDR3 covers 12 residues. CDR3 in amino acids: CASSIGGSDYTF. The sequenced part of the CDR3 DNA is TGTGCTAGCAGTATAGGGGGCTCC.

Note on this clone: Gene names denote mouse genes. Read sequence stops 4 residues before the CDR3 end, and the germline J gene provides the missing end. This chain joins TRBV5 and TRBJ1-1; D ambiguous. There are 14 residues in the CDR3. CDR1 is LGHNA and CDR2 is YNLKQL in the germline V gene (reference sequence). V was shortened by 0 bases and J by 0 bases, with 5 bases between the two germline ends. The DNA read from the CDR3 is TGTGCCAGCAGCCAAGAACATACAAACACA. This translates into CASSQEHTNT. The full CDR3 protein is CASSQEHTNTEVFF.

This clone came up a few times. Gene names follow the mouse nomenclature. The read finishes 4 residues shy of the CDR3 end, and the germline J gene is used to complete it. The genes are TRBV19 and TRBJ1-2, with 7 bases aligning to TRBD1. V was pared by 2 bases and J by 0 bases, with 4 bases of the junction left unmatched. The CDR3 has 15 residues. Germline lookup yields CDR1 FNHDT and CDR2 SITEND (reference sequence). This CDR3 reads CASSIRTGANSDYTF. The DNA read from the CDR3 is TGTGCCAGCAGTATCCGGACAGGTGCAAACTCC.

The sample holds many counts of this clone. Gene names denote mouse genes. CDR3 protein: CTCSADRAKTTGQLYF. The CDR3 bases that were read are TGCACCTGCAGTGCAGACAGGGCCAAAACCACCGGG. The genes are TRBV1 and TRBJ2-2; tentative D call: TRBD1 (5 bases). The CDR3 extends 4 residues past the end of the read, so its final part is completed from the germline J gene. The germline gives CDR1 NSQYPW, CDR2 LRSPGD (reference sequence). There are 16 residues in the CDR3. Trimming took off 0 bases at V and 4 bases at J, with 12 bases between the two ends.

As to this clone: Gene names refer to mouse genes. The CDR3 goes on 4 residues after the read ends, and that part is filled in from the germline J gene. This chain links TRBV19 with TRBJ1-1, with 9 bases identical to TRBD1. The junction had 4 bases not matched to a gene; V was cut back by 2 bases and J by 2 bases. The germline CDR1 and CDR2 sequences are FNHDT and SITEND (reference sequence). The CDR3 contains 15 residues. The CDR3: CASSMGQGSNTEVFF. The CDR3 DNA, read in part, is TGTGCCAGCAGTATGGGACAGGGAAGCAACACA. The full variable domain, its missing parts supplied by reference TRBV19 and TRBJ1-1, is GGIITQTPKFLIGQEGQKLTLKCQQNFNHDTMYWYRQDSGKGLRLIYYSITENDLQKGDLSEGYDASREKKSSFSLTVTSAQKNEMAVFLCASSMGQGSNTEVFFGKGTRLTVV.

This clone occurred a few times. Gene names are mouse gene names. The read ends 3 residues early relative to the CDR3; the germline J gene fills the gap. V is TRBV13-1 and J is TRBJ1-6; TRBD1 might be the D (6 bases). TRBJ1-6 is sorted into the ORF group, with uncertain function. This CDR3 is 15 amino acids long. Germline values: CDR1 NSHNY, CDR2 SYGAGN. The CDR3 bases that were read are TGTGCCAGCAGTGATGCACAGTGGACGGGGGGCCCC. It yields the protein CASSDAQWTGGP. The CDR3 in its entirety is CASSDAQWTGGPLYF.

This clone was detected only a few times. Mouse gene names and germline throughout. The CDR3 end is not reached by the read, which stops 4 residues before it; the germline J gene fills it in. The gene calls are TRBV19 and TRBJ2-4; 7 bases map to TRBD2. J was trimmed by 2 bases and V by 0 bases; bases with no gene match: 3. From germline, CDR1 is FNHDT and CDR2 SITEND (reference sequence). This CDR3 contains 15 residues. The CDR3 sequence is CASSIVGGTQNTLYF. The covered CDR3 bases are TGTGCCAGCAGTATAGTTGGGGGGACTCAAAAC.

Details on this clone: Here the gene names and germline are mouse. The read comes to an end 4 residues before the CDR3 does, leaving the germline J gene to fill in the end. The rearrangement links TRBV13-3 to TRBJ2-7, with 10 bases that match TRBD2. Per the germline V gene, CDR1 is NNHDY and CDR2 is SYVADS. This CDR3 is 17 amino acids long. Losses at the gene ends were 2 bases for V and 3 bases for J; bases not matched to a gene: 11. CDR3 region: CASSESLGGRGDYEQYF. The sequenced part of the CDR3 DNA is TGTGCCAGCAGTGAAAGTCTGGGGGGGCGCGGGGACTAT.

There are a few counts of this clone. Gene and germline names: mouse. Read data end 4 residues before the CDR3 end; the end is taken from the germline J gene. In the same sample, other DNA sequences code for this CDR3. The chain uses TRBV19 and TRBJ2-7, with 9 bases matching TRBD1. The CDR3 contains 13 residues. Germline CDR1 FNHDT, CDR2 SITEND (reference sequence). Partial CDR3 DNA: TGTGCCAGCAGTATGGGACAGGGATAT. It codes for CASSMGQGY. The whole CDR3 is CASSMGQGYEQYF.

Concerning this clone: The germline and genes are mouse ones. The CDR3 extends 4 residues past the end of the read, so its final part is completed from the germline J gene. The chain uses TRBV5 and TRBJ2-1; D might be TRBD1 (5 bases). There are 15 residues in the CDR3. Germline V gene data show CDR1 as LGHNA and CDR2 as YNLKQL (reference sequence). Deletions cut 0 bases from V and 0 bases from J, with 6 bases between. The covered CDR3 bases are TGTGCCAGCAGCCAAGAGACAGCTAACTATGCT. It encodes CASSQETANYA. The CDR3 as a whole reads CASSQETANYAEQFF.

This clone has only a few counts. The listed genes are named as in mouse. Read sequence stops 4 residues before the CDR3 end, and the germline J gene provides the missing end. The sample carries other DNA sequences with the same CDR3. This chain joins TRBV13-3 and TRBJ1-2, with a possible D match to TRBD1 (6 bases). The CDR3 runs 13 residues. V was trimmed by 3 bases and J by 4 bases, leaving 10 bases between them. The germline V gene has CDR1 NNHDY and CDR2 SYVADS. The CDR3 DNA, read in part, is TGTGCCAGCAGTGCCAGGGGTGGCTCC. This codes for CASSARGGS. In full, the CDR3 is CASSARGGSDYTF.

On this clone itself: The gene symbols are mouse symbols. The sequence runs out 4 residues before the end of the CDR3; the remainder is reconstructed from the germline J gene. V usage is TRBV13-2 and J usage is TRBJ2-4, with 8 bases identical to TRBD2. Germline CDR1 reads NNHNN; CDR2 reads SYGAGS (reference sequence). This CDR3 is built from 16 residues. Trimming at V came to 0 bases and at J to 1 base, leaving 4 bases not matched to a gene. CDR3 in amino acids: CASGDVLGAGQNTLYF. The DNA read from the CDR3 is TGTGCCAGCGGTGATGTACTGGGGGCGGGTCAAAAC.

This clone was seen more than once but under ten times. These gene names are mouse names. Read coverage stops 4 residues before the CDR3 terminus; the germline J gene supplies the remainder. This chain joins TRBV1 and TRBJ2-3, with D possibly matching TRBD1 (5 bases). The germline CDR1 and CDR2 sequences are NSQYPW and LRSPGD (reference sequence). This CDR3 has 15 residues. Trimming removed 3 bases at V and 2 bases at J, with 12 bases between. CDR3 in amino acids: CTCSAGRVNAETLYF. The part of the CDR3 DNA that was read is TGCACCTGCAGTGCTGGCAGGGTTAATGCAGAA.

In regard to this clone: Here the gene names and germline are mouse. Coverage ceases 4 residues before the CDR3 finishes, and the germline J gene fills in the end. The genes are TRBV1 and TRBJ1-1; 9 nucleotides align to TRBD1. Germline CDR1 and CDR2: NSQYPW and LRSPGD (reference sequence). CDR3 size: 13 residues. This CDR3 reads CTCSAGTGPEVFF. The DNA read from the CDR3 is TGCACCTGCAGTGCCGGGACAGGGCCA.

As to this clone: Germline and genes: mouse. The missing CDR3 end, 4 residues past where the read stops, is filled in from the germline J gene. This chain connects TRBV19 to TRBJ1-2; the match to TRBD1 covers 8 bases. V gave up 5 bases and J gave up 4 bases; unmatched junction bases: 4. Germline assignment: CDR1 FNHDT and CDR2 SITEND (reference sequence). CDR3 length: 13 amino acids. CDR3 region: CASSDRGGSDYTF. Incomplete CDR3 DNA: TGTGCCAGCAGCGACAGGGGTGGCTCC.

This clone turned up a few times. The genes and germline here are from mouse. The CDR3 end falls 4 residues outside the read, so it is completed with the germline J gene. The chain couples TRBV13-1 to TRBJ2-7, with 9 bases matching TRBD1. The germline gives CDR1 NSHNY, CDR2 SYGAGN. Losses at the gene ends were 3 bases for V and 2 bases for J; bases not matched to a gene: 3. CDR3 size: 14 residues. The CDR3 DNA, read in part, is TGTGCCAGCAGTGGGACAGGGGAAACCTAT. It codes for CASSGTGETY. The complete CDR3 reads CASSGTGETYEQYF.

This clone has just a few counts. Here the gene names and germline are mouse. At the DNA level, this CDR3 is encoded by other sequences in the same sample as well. CDR3 bases read: TGTGCCAGCAGTCGACTGGGCTCCTAT. Translation gives CASSRLGSY. The entire CDR3 reads CASSRLGSYEQYF. The chain combines TRBV19 with TRBJ2-7; 7 bases line up with TRBD2. Coverage ceases 4 residues before the CDR3 finishes, and the germline J gene fills in the end. From germline, CDR1 is FNHDT and CDR2 SITEND (reference sequence). This CDR3 contains 13 residues. V trimming: 4 bases; J trimming: 0 bases; junction bases outside the gene matches: 1.

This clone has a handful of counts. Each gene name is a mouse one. CDR3 residues: CASSLGQTNSDYTF. Incomplete CDR3 DNA: TGTGCCAGCAGCTTAGGACAGACAAACTCC. The chain employs TRBV3 and TRBJ1-2; D is perhaps TRBD1 (5 bases). The read ends 4 residues shy of where the CDR3 ends; the end is completed using the germline J gene. Trimming took off 1 base at V and 0 bases at J, with 6 bases between the two ends. The CDR3 has 14 residues. The V gene's germline CDR1 is SNHLY and CDR2 FYNGKV (reference sequence). Full variable domain (missing parts from reference TRBV3 and TRBJ1-2): GPKVLQIPSHQIIDMGQMVTLNCDPVSNHLYFYWYKQILGQQMEFLVNFYNGKVMEKSKLFKDQFSVERPDGSYFTLKIQPTALEDSAVYFCASSLGQTNSDYTFGSGTRLLVI.